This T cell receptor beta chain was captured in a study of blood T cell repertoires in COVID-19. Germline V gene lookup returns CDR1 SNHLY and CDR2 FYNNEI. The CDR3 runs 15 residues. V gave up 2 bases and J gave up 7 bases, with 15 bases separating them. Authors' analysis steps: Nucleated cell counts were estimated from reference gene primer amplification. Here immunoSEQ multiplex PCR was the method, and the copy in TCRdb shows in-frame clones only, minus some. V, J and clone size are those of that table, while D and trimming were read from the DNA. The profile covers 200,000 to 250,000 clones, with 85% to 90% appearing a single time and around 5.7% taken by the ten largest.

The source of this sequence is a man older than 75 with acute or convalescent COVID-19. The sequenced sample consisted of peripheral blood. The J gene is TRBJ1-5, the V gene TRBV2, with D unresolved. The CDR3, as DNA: TGTGCCAGCAGTGAACCCGGGGTCACAGTGCAGCCCCAGCATTTT. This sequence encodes CASSEPGVTVQPQHF.